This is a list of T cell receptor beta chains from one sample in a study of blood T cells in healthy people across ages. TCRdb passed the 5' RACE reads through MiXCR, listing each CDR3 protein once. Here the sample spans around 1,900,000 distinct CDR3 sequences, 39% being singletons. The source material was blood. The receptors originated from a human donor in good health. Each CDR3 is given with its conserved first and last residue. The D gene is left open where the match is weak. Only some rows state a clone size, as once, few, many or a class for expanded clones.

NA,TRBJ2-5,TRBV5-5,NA,CASSTRTGKRQETQYF,TGTGCCAGCAGCACTCGGACGGGTAAAAGACAAGAGACCCAGTACTTC
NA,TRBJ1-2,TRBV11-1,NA,CASSLFGGLDSSNYGYTF,TGTGCCAGCAGCTTATTCGGCGGTCTGGACAGCTCTAACTATGGCTACACCTTC
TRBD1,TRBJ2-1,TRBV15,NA,CATSRDLRDRGSDNEQFF,TGTGCCACCAGCAGAGATCTCAGGGACAGGGGTAGTGACAATGAGCAGTTCTTC
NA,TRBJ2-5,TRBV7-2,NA,CASSPDLGRWETQYF,TGTGCCAGCAGCCCGGACCTAGGACGGTGGGAGACCCAGTACTTC
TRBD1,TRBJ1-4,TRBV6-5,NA,CASRTGDEKLFF,TGTGCCAGCAGGACAGGGGATGAAAAACTGTTTTTT
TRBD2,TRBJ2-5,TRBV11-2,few,CASSPTSGGVETQYF,TGTGCCAGCAGCCCGACTAGCGGGGGGGTGGAGACCCAGTACTTC
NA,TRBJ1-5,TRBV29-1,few,CSVGASDQPQHF,TGCAGCGTTGGGGCGTCGGATCAGCCCCAGCATTTT
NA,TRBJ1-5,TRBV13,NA,CASSSGTGLSNQPQHF,TGTGCCAGCAGCTCAGGGACCGGGTTGAGCAATCAGCCCCAGCATTTT
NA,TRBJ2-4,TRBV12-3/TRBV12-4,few,CASSLGSVENIQYF,TGTGCCAGCAGCCTCGGGTCTGTGGAAAACATTCAGTACTTC
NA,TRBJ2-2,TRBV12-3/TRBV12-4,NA,CASRGQGTGELFF,TGTGCCAGCAGGGGGCAAGGCACCGGGGAGCTGTTTTTT